The 4 T cell receptor beta chains below all came from one sample that was sequenced in a study of radiotherapy plus CTLA-4 blockade in lung cancer. Data came from immunoSEQ multiplex PCR; TCRdb stores just in-frame clones and leaves some out. The table has tens of thousands of clones, around 79% seen once; the top ten hold about 8.5%. Specimen: peripheral blood, collected from a patient treated with radiotherapy plus ipilimumab. The receptors derive from a human donor with non-small cell lung cancer who had a complete response to radiotherapy plus ipilimumab.

The genes are TRBV19 and TRBJ2-6; 7 bases agree with TRBD1. Germline CDR1 is LNHDA and CDR2 is SQIVND (reference sequence). The CDR3 is 16 residues long. The J segment lost 2 bases and the V segment lost 3 bases, leaving 4 bases of the junction unmatched. CDR3 DNA: TGTGCCAGTAGTATTCGACAGGGTACTGGGGCCAACGTCCTGACTTTC. Translating gives CASSIRQGTGANVLTF.

This rearrangement joins TRBV5-4 to TRBJ1-6; TRBD1 matches at 9 bases. Germline CDR1 reads SGHNT; CDR2 reads YYREEE (reference sequence). With 0 bases clipped from V and 9 bases from J, the junction kept 4 bases outside the gene matches. This CDR3 is built from 15 residues. The CDR3 nucleotides read TGTGCCAGCAGCTTGGAGGGGACAGGGTCTTCACCCCTCCACTTT. Translated, it gives CASSLEGTGSSPLHF.

This chain joins TRBV29-1 and TRBJ1-3; D is perhaps TRBD1 (5 bases). CDR1 and CDR2 (germline): SQVTM, ANQGSEA. The germline V and J ends were trimmed by 0 bases and 5 bases, with 5 bases remaining between them. The CDR3 is made up of 12 amino acids. Here the CDR3 DNA reads TGCAGCGTTGAAGAGGGGCGAAACACCATATATTTT. Translation gives CSVEEGRNTIYF.

The chain carries TRBV4-1 and TRBJ1-5; 7 nucleotides align to TRBD1. V lost 1 base and J lost 6; bases outside the gene matches: 12. The CDR3 has 17 residues. Per the germline V gene, CDR1 is MGHRA and CDR2 is YSYEKL. The CDR3 sequence: CASSQVPLGGNSQPQHF. DNA for the CDR3: TGCGCCAGCAGCCAAGTTCCATTAGGGGGCAACAGTCAGCCCCAGCATTTT.